This T cell receptor beta chain was captured by sequencing in a study of T cells expressing NK-cell markers (TCRdb year 2020). For the wider study: Three sorted T-cell subsets (CD3+CD56+NKG2C+, CD3+CD56+NKG2C- and CD3+CD56-NKG2C+) from about 8 donors had their TCR beta-chain repertoires profiled. Among the eight sequenced donors, seven were HCMV-seropositive and one was HCMV-seronegative. The study sequenced eight donors, all healthy volunteers chosen at random: three men and five women. The libraries were sequenced on Illumina HiSeq 2000/2500, MiSeq or NextSeq, producing 2 x 150 bp reads.

HCMV serostatus was determined by detecting HCMV-specific IgG in serum with a commercial ELISA kit. Peripheral blood mononuclear cells were isolated from blood by Ficoll density gradient centrifugation. The full study reports these points: For six donors, the dominant CD3+CD56+NKG2C+ clonotypes were among the top 10 CD8+ clonotypes and accounted for roughly 1.0-7.5% of CD8+ T cells. Whether the expanded NKG2C-expressing T cell clones were specific for HCMV antigens was left unclear. Those dominant clonotypes were again the most abundant among CD3+CD56-NKG2C+ cells in a handful of donors, at roughly 28.3-60.1%.

The run used an Illumina HiSeq 2000. The TCR beta cDNA libraries were made using 5'RACE template switching, a step that added both a universal primer site and unique molecular identifiers. Synthesis of cDNA was primed from the TCR beta constant segment and was followed by two consecutive PCR amplification steps. In the original analysis: MIGEC was used to demultiplex reads and group reads by UMI, and MiTCR was used to assemble and quantify clonotypes. To exclude erroneous sequences, any TCR cDNA sequence not supported by at least two reads was discarded. The tcR package was used for downstream repertoire analysis, with clonotypes matched between fractions based on CDR3 nucleotide sequence plus V segment. VDJmatch was used to annotate antigen specificity against VDJdb, with one amino acid substitution in CDR3 permitted. Reads reprocessed by TCRdb are summarized as one entry per CDR3 protein sequence, and DNA is absent. Here the V and J calls rest on TCRdb's processing, not on the authors' analysis. The sample table includes approximately 550,000 distinct CDR3 sequences. The ten largest make up roughly 3.5% of the sample.

As concerns this clonotype: No antigen is known for it.

This clonotype was obtained from a man aged 18 to 35 in good health. Donor details come from another sample of the same person, matched by shared clones. Sequencing used blood T cells: a sorted CD56 or NKG2C T cell subset, CD4+ or CD8+ T cells, or bulk PBMC T cells (not recorded which).

This receptor carries the CDR3 CATSDRPSGGELFF. This chain joins TRBV24-1 to TRBJ2-2; the TRBD2 assignment by TCRdb is unverifiable without DNA. According to the germline V gene, CDR1 reads KGHDR and CDR2 reads SFDVKD. The CDR3 runs 14 amino acids, cysteine and phenylalanine included. No DNA appears here.